The clone carrying this TCR beta chain was detected once. The target antigen is unknown. This sample stems from a study of regulatory and conventional T cells in RAG deficiency. Study observations and caveats: In Omenn syndrome, sorted "Tregs" may be peripherally activated cells. Patient subsets had shorter CDR3s; Omenn Treg-Tconv overlap exceeded 85%. Shannon entropy fell and Simpson indices rose in RAG-deficient patients. Treg unique TCR beta sequences were about 91-fold fewer in Omenn syndrome and CID/AS patients than controls.

The table came from immunoSEQ multiplex PCR; TCRdb's copy has only in-frame clones and leaves some out. The sample lists about 6,100 clones, roughly 90% occurring once. The CDR3 totals 16 residues. Per germline, CDR1 SGDLS and CDR2 YYNGEE. The J segment lost 3 bases and the V segment lost 0 bases, leaving 4 bases of the junction unmatched. This TCR derives from a human donor with RAG deficiency presenting as severe combined immunodeficiency. The V and J genes are TRBV9 and TRBJ2-1; 9 nucleotides agree with TRBD1. The specimen sequenced was CD8+ T cells sorted from blood. As DNA, the CDR3 is TGTGCCAGCAGCGTAGAGGACAGGGGCCTCTACAATGAGCAGTTCTTC. Protein sequence: CASSVEDRGLYNEQFF.